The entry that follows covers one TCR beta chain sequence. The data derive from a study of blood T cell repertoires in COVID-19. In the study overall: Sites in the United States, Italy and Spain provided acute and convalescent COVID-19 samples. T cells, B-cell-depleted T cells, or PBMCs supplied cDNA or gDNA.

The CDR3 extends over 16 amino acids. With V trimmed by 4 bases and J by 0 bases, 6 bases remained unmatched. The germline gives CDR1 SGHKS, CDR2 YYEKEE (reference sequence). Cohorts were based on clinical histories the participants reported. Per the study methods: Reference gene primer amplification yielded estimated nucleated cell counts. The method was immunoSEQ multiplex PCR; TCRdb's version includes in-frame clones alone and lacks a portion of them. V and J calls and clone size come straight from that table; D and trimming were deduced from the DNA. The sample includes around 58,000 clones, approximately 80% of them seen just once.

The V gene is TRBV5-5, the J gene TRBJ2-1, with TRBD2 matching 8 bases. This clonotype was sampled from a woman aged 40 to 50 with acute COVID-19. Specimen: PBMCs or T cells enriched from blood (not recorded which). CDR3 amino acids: CASSRRGEGSYNEQFF. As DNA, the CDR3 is TGTGCCAGCAGCCGGCGGGGGGAGGGCTCCTACAATGAGCAGTTCTTC.